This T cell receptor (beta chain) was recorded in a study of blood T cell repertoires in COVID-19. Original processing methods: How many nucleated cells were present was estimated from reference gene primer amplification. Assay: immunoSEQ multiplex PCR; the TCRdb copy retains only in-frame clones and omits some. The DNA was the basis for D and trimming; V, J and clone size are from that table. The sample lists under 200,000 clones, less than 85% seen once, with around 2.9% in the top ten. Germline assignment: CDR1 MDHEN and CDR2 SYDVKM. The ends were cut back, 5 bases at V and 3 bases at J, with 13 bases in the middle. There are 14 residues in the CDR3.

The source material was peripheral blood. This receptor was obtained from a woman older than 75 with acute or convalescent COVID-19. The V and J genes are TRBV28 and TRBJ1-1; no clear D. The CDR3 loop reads CASSTPAQYTEAFF. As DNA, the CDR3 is TGTGCCAGCAGTACCCCCGCTCAGTACACTGAAGCTTTCTTT.